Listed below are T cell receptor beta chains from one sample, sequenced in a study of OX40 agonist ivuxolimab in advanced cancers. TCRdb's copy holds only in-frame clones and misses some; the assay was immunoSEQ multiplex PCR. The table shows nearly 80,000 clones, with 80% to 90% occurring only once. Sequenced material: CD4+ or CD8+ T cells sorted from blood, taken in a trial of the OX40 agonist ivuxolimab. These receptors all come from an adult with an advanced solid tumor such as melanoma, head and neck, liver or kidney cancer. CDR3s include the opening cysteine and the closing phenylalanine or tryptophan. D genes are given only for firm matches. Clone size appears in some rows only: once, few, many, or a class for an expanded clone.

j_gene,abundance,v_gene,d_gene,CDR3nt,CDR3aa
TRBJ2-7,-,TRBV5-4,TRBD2,TGTGCCAGCAGCCCCCTAGCGGGAGCTGGCGAGCAGTACTTC,CASSPLAGAGEQYF
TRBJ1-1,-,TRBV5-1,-,TGCGCCAGCAGCTTGGAGGGGGGAGGAGGGAACACTGAAGCTTTCTTT,CASSLEGGGGNTEAFF
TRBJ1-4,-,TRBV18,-,TGTGCCAGCTCCACCCAGCAGGGAACTAATGAAAAACTGTTTTTT,CASSTQQGTNEKLFF
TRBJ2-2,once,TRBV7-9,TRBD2,TGTGCCAGCAGCCCAGCGGGGGTGAACACCGGGGAGCTGTTTTTT,CASSPAGVNTGELFF
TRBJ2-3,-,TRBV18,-,TGTGCCAGCTCACCGATGGCTACAGATACGCAGTATTTT,CASSPMATDTQYF
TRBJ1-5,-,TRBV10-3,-,TGTGCCATCAGTGAGTGGCAGCCAGGGAGCAATCAGCCCCAGCATTTT,CAISEWQPGSNQPQHF
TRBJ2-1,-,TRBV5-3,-,TGTGCCAGAAGCTTGCTTAGTCAGGTGGGAGTAGGGTACAATGAGCAGTTCTTC,CARSLLSQVGVGYNEQFF
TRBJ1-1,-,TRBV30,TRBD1,TGTGCCTGGGGGACAGTAACCATGAACACTGAAGCTTTCTTT,CAWGTVTMNTEAFF
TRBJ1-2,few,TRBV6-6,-,TGTGCCAGCAGTTACTCGGTGAATGATGGCTACACCTTC,CASSYSVNDGYTF
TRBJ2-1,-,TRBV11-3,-,TGTGCCAGCAGCCGAGGTGTGGTAGGGGACAATGAGCAGTTCTTC,CASSRGVVGDNEQFF
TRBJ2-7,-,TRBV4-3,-,TGCGCCAGCAGCCAAGGATCTGGTAGGGACCCGACCTACGAGCAGTACTTC,CASSQGSGRDPTYEQYF
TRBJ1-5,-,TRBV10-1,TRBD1,TGCGCCAGCAGAGCGGGACAGGGACCCAATCAGCCCCAGCATTTT,CASRAGQGPNQPQHF
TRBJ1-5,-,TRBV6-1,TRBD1,TGTGCCAGCAGTGAATTGGGACAGCCAAGCAATCAGCCCCAGCATTTT,CASSELGQPSNQPQHF
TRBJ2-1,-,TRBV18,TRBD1,TGTGCCAGCTCACGAGACAGGGACGGTGAGCAGTTCTTC,CASSRDRDGEQFF
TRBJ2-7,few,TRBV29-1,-,TGCAGCGCCGCCCCCTCCGGGACCCTCTACGAGCAGTACTTC,CSAAPSGTLYEQYF
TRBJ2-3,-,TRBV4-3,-,TGCGCCAGCAGCCCAACGGGGCCAGATACGCAGTATTTT,CASSPTGPDTQYF
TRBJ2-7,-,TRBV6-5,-,TGTGCCAGCAGTTACTGGAGCTCCTACGAGCAGTACTTC,CASSYWSSYEQYF
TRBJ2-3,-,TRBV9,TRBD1,TGTGCCAGCAGCTCGAGGGGACAGGGGGAATCAGATACGCAGTATTTT,CASSSRGQGESDTQYF
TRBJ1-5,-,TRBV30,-,TGTGCCTGGGGGGGAGCAGGCAATTGGCCCCAGCATTTT,CAWGGAGNWPQHF
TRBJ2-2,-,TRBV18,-,TGTGCCAGCTCCCCAAAAACCCGCACCGGGGAGCTGTTTTTT,CASSPKTRTGELFF
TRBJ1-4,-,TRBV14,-,TGTGCCAGCAGCCAAGGGGCGGGACGAGCCTCTAATGAAAAACTGTTTTTT,CASSQGAGRASNEKLFF
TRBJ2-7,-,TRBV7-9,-,TGTGCCAGCAGTCCTAACACCTACGAGCAGTACTTC,CASSPNTYEQYF
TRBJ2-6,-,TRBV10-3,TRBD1,TGTGCCATCAGTGGGCCATTTTCAGGGGGCTCGAGCAACGTCCTGACTTTC,CAISGPFSGGSSNVLTF
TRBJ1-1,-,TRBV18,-,TGTGCCAGCTCACCCAGACAGTCGAACACTGAAGCTTTCTTT,CASSPRQSNTEAFF
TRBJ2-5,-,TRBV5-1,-,TGCGCCAGCAGCTCACTTCCCGGGACGGAAGAGACCCAGTACTTC,CASSSLPGTEETQYF
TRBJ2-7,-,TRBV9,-,TGTGCCGGCAGCGGCTACACGGGCGCGGTAAACGAGCAGTACTTC,CAGSGYTGAVNEQYF
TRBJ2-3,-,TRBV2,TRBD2,TGTGCCAGCAGTAAAAGCGGGAGGGCCTCAGATACGCAGTATTTT,CASSKSGRASDTQYF
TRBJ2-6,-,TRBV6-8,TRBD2,TGTGCCAGCAGTTACCACCCGTTTTCAACTAGCGGGTCTGGGGCCAACGTCCTGACTTTC,CASSYHPFSTSGSGANVLTF
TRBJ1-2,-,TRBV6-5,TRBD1,TGTGCCACCTTAGGCGGACAGGAGAAGGTGTTGGCGTACACCTTC,CATLGGQEKVLAYTF
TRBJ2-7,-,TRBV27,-,TGTGCCAGCAGTCAAGAAGTCCGGGACGGATCCTACGAGCAGTACTTC,CASSQEVRDGSYEQYF
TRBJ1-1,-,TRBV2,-,TGTGCCAGCAGTGAAAGCAACATGAACACTGAAGCTTTCTTT,CASSESNMNTEAFF